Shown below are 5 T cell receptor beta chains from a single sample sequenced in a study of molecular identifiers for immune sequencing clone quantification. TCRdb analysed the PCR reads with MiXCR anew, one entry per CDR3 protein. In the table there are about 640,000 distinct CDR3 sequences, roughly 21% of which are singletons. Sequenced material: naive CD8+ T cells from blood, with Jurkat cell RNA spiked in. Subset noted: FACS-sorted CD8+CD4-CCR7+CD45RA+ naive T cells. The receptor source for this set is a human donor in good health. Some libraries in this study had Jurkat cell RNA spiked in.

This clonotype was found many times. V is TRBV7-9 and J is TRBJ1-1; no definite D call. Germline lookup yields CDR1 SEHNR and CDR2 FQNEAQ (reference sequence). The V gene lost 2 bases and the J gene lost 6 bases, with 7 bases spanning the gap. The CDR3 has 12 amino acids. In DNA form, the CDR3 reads TGTGCCAGCAGCTTATGGGAAGCTGAAGCTTTCTTT. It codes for CASSLWEAEAFF. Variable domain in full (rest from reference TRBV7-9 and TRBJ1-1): DTGVSQNPRHKITKRGQNVTFRCDPISEHNRLYWYRQTLGQGPEFLTYFQNEAQLEKSRLLSDRFSAERPKGSFSTLEIQRTEQGDSAMYLCASSLWEAEAFFGQGTRLTVV.

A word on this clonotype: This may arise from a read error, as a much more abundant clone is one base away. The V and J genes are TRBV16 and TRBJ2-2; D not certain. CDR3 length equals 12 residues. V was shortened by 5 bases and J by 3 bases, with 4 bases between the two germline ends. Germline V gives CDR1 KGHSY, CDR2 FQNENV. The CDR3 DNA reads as TGTGCCAGCAGCAACTACACCGGGGAGCTGTTTTTT. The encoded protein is CASSNYTGELFF.

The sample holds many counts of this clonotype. The DNA of the CDR3 is TGTGCCAGCAGCCGGCAGGTCCAAGAGACCCAGTACTTC. Residues: CASSRQVQETQYF. The rearrangement links TRBV7-9 to TRBJ2-5; no clear D gene. V was trimmed by 5 bases and J by 1 base, leaving 8 bases between them. This CDR3 is 13 amino acids long. From germline, CDR1 is SEHNR and CDR2 FQNEAQ (reference sequence).

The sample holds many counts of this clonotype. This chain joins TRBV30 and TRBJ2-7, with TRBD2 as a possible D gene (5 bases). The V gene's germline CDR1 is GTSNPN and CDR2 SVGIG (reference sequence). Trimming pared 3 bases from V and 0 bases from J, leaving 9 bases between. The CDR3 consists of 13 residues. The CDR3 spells CAWRPRDSYEQYF. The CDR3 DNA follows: TGTGCCTGGAGACCCCGGGACTCCTACGAGCAGTACTTC.

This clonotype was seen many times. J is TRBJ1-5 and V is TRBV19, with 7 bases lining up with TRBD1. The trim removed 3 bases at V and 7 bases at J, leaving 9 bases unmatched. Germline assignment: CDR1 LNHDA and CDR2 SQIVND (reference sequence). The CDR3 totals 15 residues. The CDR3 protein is CASSIRTGVPQPQHF. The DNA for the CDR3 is TGTGCCAGTAGTATTAGGACAGGAGTACCCCAGCCCCAGCATTTT.